The rows below give T cell receptor beta chains drawn from one sample of a study of blood T cell repertoires in COVID-19. Only in-frame clones appear in the TCRdb table, and some are missing; sequencing was by immunoSEQ multiplex PCR. The data show fewer than 450,000 clones, 80% to 90% seen once. Specimen: peripheral blood. These receptor sequences come from a woman aged 45 to 65 with COVID-19, enrolled during active disease. Each CDR3 is given without its conserved first and last residue.

v_gene,j_gene,CDR3aa
TRBV25-1,TRBJ1-3,ASSEWAVSGNTIY
TRBV4-3,TRBJ2-1,ASSQTSSSSYNEQF
TRBV7-2,TRBJ2-5,ASSLIASGWQETQY
TRBV7-3,TRBJ2-1,ASSLVLASYNEQF
TRBV12-1,TRBJ1-1,ASSFPYIGFDGGARTEAF
TRBV9,TRBJ2-1,ASSSPSASNEQF
TRBV6-5,TRBJ2-7,AGQRGTGYAYEQY
TRBV11-1,TRBJ2-1,ASSSSVSSYNEQF
TRBV5-6,TRBJ2-2,ASGRLAGGDTGELF
TRBV4-1,TRBJ2-1,ASSRTGGNEQF
TRBV7-2,TRBJ2-2,ASSLGLGSGELF
TRBV18,TRBJ1-2,ASSYTATMSMGYT
TRBV28,TRBJ2-1,ATLAGGGNEQF
TRBV9,TRBJ2-1,ASSPSSGHANEQF
TRBV2,TRBJ2-1,ASSEAGGTSAGEQF
TRBV10-1,TRBJ2-7,ASSESGLAGLSEQY
TRBV11-2,TRBJ2-3,ASSLERADTQY
TRBV3-1/TRBV3-2,TRBJ1-2,ASSPLGGPLYGYT
TRBV15,TRBJ1-2,ATSRDRDIRGYT
TRBV29-1,TRBJ1-1,SSIPGQGANTEAF
TRBV11-1,TRBJ2-7,ASSLGGSYEQY
TRBV7-9,TRBJ2-1,ASSFLAGRVSEQF
TRBV19,TRBJ1-5,ASSIGGASNQPQH
TRBV2,TRBJ1-1,ASRVRTVNTEAF
TRBV19,TRBJ1-2,ASTDSLSNYGYT
TRBV29-1,TRBJ2-1,SVLPPVRNEQF
TRBV5-5,TRBJ1-2,ASSTDSSLHYGYT
TRBV6-2/TRBV6-3,TRBJ2-1,ASSYSIETPYNEQF
TRBV19,TRBJ1-2,ASSPGGGLLSNYGYT
TRBV5-6,TRBJ2-2,ASSMGGGELF
TRBV4-3,TRBJ2-1,ASSQDQESRTRGNEQF
TRBV7-9,TRBJ2-1,ASSPRTSGRAINEQF
TRBV5-1,TRBJ2-5,ASRGGTGGEETQY
TRBV30,TRBJ1-1,AWAGPAARTEAF
TRBV6-5,TRBJ2-5,ASSYSLQETQY
TRBV25-1,TRBJ2-7,ASKGTSGYEQY
TRBV19,TRBJ1-2,ASTGRQGRGGYT
TRBV5-1,TRBJ2-7,ASSLGTVAYEQY
TRBV5-4,TRBJ2-1,ASSYAPGQDEQF
TRBV7-9,TRBJ2-1,ASSPRTSGSRYNEQF
TRBV19,TRBJ2-5,ASSIGPRGEETQY
TRBV7-7,TRBJ2-7,ASSPRTGGAPYEQY
TRBV29-1,TRBJ1-2,SVDGEIARNYGYT
TRBV5-1,TRBJ2-7,ASSLQAGDTYYEQY
TRBV11-2,TRBJ1-1,ASTLRRNTEAF
TRBV25-1,TRBJ1-3,ASSATTGGRAGNTIY
TRBV24-1,TRBJ1-3,APQGSPGNTIY
TRBV19,TRBJ2-1,ASSIATGSSYNEQF
TRBV12-5,TRBJ1-2,ASGLQGASYGYT
TRBV4-1,TRBJ1-2,ASSQPRSHGYT
TRBV19,TRBJ2-1,ASSTLGSEQF
TRBV30,TRBJ1-1,AWSVPDRNTEAF
TRBV19,TRBJ1-5,ASNAGAFQPQH
TRBV6-6,TRBJ2-7,ASSYSPSGYYEQY
TRBV10-3,TRBJ2-3,AISALAGSTDTQY